A selection of T cell receptor beta chains follows, all from one sample in a study of breast tumors, draining lymph nodes, adjacent tissues. Via MiXCR, TCRdb re-called the multiplex PCR reads, giving one row per CDR3 protein. The profile shows 200,000 or so distinct CDR3 sequences, 31% of them singletons. The material sequenced was axillary lymph node tissue. The receptors were sampled from a female donor with breast cancer. Some clones in this sample may be carry-over from other donors' samples. CDR3s include the opening cysteine and the closing phenylalanine or tryptophan. A D gene is named only where the DNA matches it firmly. Some rows mark clone size as missing; the rest say once, few, many or name a class of expanded clone.

abundance,d_gene,j_gene,v_gene,CDR3nt,CDR3aa
many,TRBD2,TRBJ2-7,TRBV5-1,TGCGCCAGCAGCTTGGAGCGGGGGCCAACGTACTTC,CASSLERGPTYF
many,.,TRBJ1-6,TRBV7-8,TGTGCCAGCAGCTTAGCTTTGCGCAGGGGAGGATCCTATAATTCACCCCTCCACTTT,CASSLALRRGGSYNSPLHF
.,.,TRBJ1-5,TRBV12-3/TRBV12-4,TGTGCCAGCAAATCCGGAAACACCACGGAACGGCCCCAGCATTTT,CASKSGNTTERPQHF
.,.,TRBJ2-3,TRBV29-1,TGCAGCGTTGCCCCAGGGCTGGTGTTGTCGGGTACGCAGTATTTT,CSVAPGLVLSGTQYF
many,.,TRBJ2-1,TRBV5-5,TGTGCCGGTGGACAGACAAAGTCCTACAATGAGCAGTTCTTC,CAGGQTKSYNEQFF
many,TRBD2,TRBJ2-1,TRBV7-3,TGTGCCAGCAGCCTAACTAGCGGTAACTCCTACAATGAGCAGTTCTTC,CASSLTSGNSYNEQFF
many,TRBD1,TRBJ2-5,TRBV7-9,TGTGCCAGCAGCCTAGTTAGGGACAGCCAAGAGACCCAGTACTTC,CASSLVRDSQETQYF
.,TRBD2,TRBJ2-1,TRBV19,TGTGCCAGTAGGGACGGGACTAGCAGAGGGGGGGCTTCCTACAATGAGCAGTTCTTC,CASRDGTSRGGASYNEQFF
.,TRBD2,TRBJ2-2,TRBV25-1,TGTGCCAGCAGCGACCCGGGACTAGCGTCCGGGGAGCTGTTTTTT,CASSDPGLASGELFF
.,.,TRBJ2-2,TRBV10-1,TGCGCCAGCAGTGAGAACTCGAACACCGGGGAGCTGTTTTTT,CASSENSNTGELFF
.,.,TRBJ2-2,TRBV3-1,TGTGCCAGCAGCGGGGGTTGGGGGGCACGCACCGGGGAGCTGTTTTTT,CASSGGWGARTGELFF
many,TRBD1,TRBJ1-2,TRBV19,TGTGCCAGTAGTATATCTGCGACAGGGGTCTATGGCTACACCTTC,CASSISATGVYGYTF
many,.,TRBJ2-5,TRBV20-1,TGCAGTGCGGGTTTATGGGAGACCCAGTCCTTC,CSAGLWETQSF
many,.,TRBJ2-2,TRBV9,TGTGCCAGCAGCGTAGAAGGAGGACAGTTTCCTACCGGGGAGCTGTTTTTT,CASSVEGGQFPTGELFF
.,TRBD1,TRBJ1-2,TRBV19,TGTGCCAGTGGGACAGGGGCGGGTCATGGCTACACCTTC,CASGTGAGHGYTF
many,TRBD1,TRBJ2-7,TRBV20-1,TGCAGTGCTAGATACGATCCGGGACAGGGGTTCCACGAGCAGTACTTC,CSARYDPGQGFHEQYF
few,TRBD1,TRBJ1-1,TRBV2,TGTGCCGGCCGGACAGGAATGAACACTGAAGCTTTCTTT,CAGRTGMNTEAFF
many,TRBD2,TRBJ2-1,TRBV11-2,TGTGCCAGCAGCTCTAGGACTAGCGGACACGATGAGCAGTTCTTC,CASSSRTSGHDEQFF
many,TRBD1,TRBJ1-6,TRBV6-1,TGTGCCATCAGACAGGGCCCTTTGAATTCACCCCTCCACTTT,CAIRQGPLNSPLHF
few,.,TRBJ1-1,TRBV19,TGTGCCAGTAGTAATGCGAGGCGCGCGGCTTTCTTT,CASSNARRAAFF
few,.,TRBJ1-1,TRBV20-1,TGCAGTGCTAGAGATCAACCGACAGTGAACACTGAAGCTTTCTTT,CSARDQPTVNTEAFF
.,.,TRBJ2-3,TRBV28,TGTGCCAGCAGCCCCGCGTCGGATGTACTGACAGATACGCAGTATTTT,CASSPASDVLTDTQYF
.,.,TRBJ2-3,TRBV7-2,TGTGCCAGCAGCTCCGACGGTTCCTACAATGAGCAGTATTTT,CASSSDGSYNEQYF
many,.,TRBJ2-1,TRBV10-3,TGTGCCATCAGTGAGTCAACAGGGATTAATGAGCAGTTCTTC,CAISESTGINEQFF
many,.,TRBJ2-3,TRBV2,TGTGCCAGCAGTGAGGCTAGCGGCACAGATACGCAGTATTTT,CASSEASGTDTQYF
many,.,TRBJ2-2,TRBV7-9,TGTGCCAGCCTGGGACTTAACACCGGGGAGCTGTTTTTT,CASLGLNTGELFF
many,.,TRBJ2-3,TRBV6-1,TGTGCCAGCAGGGAGGGAGTGGAGTATTTT,CASREGVEYF
many,TRBD1,TRBJ1-2,TRBV20-1,TGCAGTGCTAGTCCCGCGACAGGGGAGGGTGGCTACACCTTC,CSASPATGEGGYTF
few,.,TRBJ2-6,TRBV30,TGTGCCTGGAGTCAGGGCAGCTCTGGGGCCAACGTCCTGACTTTC,CAWSQGSSGANVLTF
many,.,TRBJ2-2,TRBV9,TGTGCCAGCAGCGTAGAGACCGGACCTAACACCGGGGAGCTGTTTTTT,CASSVETGPNTGELFF
many,.,TRBJ1-1,TRBV6-2/TRBV6-3,TGTGCCAGCAGTTACAGCCTAAGCTCAGGCAATGCGGAGAACACTGAAGCTTTCTTT,CASSYSLSSGNAENTEAFF
many,TRBD2,TRBJ2-7,TRBV6-2/TRBV6-3,TGTGCCAGCAGGGTAACTAGCGGGAGCTCCTACGAGCAGTACTTC,CASRVTSGSSYEQYF
many,.,TRBJ1-5,TRBV7-2,TGTGCCAGCAGCTTAACGGCAGGGGCAAATCAGCCCCAGCATTTT,CASSLTAGANQPQHF
many,.,TRBJ1-4,TRBV2,TGTGCCAGCATTAAGGGGACAACAACTAATGAAAAACTGTTTTTT,CASIKGTTTNEKLFF
many,.,TRBJ2-5,TRBV9,TGTGCCAGCAGCGTAGCTTGGGGACAAGAGACCCAGTACTTC,CASSVAWGQETQYF
many,.,TRBJ2-2,TRBV19,TGTGCCACCAAAAAGGTTGGGAGGGGGGTTGACACCGGGGAGCTGTTTTTT,CATKKVGRGVDTGELFF
many,TRBD2,TRBJ2-2,TRBV25-1,TGTGCCAGCAGTGAGTGGAGCGGGGCGAACACCGGGGAGCTGTTTTTT,CASSEWSGANTGELFF